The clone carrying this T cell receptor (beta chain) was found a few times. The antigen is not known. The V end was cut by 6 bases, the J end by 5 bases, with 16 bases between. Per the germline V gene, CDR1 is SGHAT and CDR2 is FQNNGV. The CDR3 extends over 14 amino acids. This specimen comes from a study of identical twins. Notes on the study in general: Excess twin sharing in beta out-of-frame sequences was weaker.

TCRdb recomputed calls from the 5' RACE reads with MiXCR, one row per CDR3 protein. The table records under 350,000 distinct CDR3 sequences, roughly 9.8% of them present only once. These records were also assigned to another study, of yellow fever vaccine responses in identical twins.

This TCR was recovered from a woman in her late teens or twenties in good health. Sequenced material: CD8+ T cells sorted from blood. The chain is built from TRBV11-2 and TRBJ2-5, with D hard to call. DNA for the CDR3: TGTGCCAGCAGGTCCGCCGCCTTGGAGGAGACCCAGTACTTC. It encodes CASRSAALEETQYF.